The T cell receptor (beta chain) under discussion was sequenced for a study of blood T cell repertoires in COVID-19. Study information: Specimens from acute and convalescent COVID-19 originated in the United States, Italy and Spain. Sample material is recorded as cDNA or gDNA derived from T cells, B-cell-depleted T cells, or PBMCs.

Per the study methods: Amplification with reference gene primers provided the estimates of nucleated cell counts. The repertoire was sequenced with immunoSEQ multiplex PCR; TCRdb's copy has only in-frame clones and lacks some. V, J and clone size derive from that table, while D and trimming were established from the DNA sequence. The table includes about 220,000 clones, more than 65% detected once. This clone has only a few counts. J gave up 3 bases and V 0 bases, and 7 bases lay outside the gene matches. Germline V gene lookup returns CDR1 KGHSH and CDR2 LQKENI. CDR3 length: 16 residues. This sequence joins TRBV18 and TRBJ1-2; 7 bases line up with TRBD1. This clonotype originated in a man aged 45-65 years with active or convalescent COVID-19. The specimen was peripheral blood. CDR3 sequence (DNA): TGTGCCAGCTCACCACCGGCAGGGGACAGATACTATGGCTACACCTTC. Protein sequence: CASSPPAGDRYYGYTF. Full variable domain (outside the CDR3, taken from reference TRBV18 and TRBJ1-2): NAGVMQNPRHLVRRRGQEARLRCSPMKGHSHVYWYRQLPEEGLKFMVYLQKENIIDESGMPKERFSAEFPKEGPSILRIQQVVRGDSAAYFCASSPPAGDRYYGYTFGSGTRLTVV.